The clone carrying this TCR beta chain was counted a few times. Its antigen is undetermined. TCRdb passed the reads through MiXCR, listing each CDR3 protein once. The sample contains 650,000 to 850,000 distinct CDR3 sequences, almost 30% of which appear only once. Germline V gives CDR1 LNHDA, CDR2 SQIVND (reference sequence). CDR3 length: 12 residues. Trimming left V 3 bases short and J 5 bases short, with 7 bases between. These data are taken from a study of T cell repertoires in cytomegalovirus infection. Study overall: In the study, CMV epitopes included recently identified HLA-C-restricted and well-studied HLA-B-restricted ones. Public TCR beta signatures provided an indication of both CMV infection and a matching HLA type. Study-wide points: HLA-C-restricted, CMV-specific TCR beta clonotypes were dominant ex vivo. Using cumulative public TCR beta family frequency, the authors identified those who carried CMV together with the relevant HLA.

The material was cultured CD8+ T cells from PBMCs, obtained from culture after CMV antigen stimulation. This rearrangement joins TRBV19 to TRBJ2-5; TRBD2 is a possible D gene (5 bases). This TCR came from a human donor in good health (CMV status not recorded). Some clones in this sample may be carry-over from other donors' samples. The CDR3 reads CASSIGSETQYF. CDR3 bases: TGTGCCAGTAGTATTGGGAGCGAGACCCAGTACTTC. Supplemented by reference TRBV19 and TRBJ2-5, the full variable domain reads DGGITQSPKYLFRKEGQNVTLSCEQNLNHDAMYWYRQDPGQGLRLIYYSQIVNDFQKGDIAEGYSVSREKKESFPLTVTSAQKNPTAFYLCASSIGSETQYFGPGTRLLVL.